The 15 T cell receptor beta chains listed next were all sequenced from one sample in a study of cytomegalovirus exposure and HLA in healthy donors. Repertoires were generated with immunoSEQ multiplex PCR, while TCRdb's copy carries only in-frame clones and drops some. The sample gives over 150,000 clones, 85% of which show up once; 15% to 20% is in the top ten. The sample taken for sequencing was PBMCs. The receptors come from a man aged 18 to 35 in good health and CMV-seropositive.

V and J are TRBV28 and TRBJ1-6; weak D call: TRBD1 (6 bases). Germline V CDR1 and CDR2: MDHEN, SYDVKM. Trimming left V 3 bases short and J 7 bases short, with 13 bases between. There are 15 residues in the CDR3. CDR3 loop: CASSFLGGANSPLHF. The CDR3 coding sequence is TGTGCCAGCAGTTTCTTAGGGGGGGCAAATTCACCCCTCCACTTT.

The rearrangement joins TRBV23-1 to TRBJ2-6; D might be TRBD1 (6 bases). TRBV23-1 is given ORF status, its function remaining uncertain. Trimming left V 1 base short and J 0 bases short, with 19 bases between. There are 20 residues in the CDR3. The CDR3 DNA reads as TGCGCCAGCAGTCAATTGGTGTGGAGGACAGAAGGCTCTGGGGCCAACGTCCTGACTTTC. Translating gives CASSQLVWRTEGSGANVLTF.

This clone was detected a few times. The rearrangement uses TRBV6-5 and TRBJ2-7, with a weak D call TRBD2 (6 bases). Per germline, CDR1 MNHEY and CDR2 SVGAGI. The CDR3 contains 15 residues. V dropped 3 bases and J dropped 3 bases, with 15 bases sitting between them. The CDR3 loop is CASSYVGGVGYEQYF. The CDR3 DNA sequence: TGTGCCAGCAGTTATGTAGGAGGGGTCGGCTACGAGCAGTACTTC.

The genes are TRBV9 and TRBJ2-1; 8 bases align to TRBD2. The germline V gene encodes CDR1 SGDLS and CDR2 YYNGEE. The CDR3 has 15 residues. V shed 3 bases and J 3 bases; nucleotides not matched to a gene: 5. The CDR3 nucleotides are TGTGCCAGCAGCGGGGGGCGGGGGGACTACAATGAGCAGTTCTTC. Encoded protein: CASSGGRGDYNEQFF.

The chain uses TRBV15 and TRBJ1-3, with D possibly being TRBD1 (5 bases). V was trimmed by 0 bases and J by 2 bases, leaving 8 bases between them. The CDR3 length is 15 residues. Germline CDR1 LNHNV, CDR2 YYDKDF (reference sequence). The CDR3: CATSRDAGTGNTIYF. The CDR3, as DNA: TGTGCCACCAGCAGAGACGCAGGGACTGGAAACACCATATATTTT.

This clone appeared a few times. The genes are TRBV6-1 and TRBJ1-2, with 9 bases fitting TRBD1. Germline values: CDR1 MNHNS, CDR2 SASEGT. The CDR3 is made up of 15 amino acids. V shed 1 base, J shed 7 bases, and the junction held 7 bases outside the gene matches. The CDR3 DNA is TGTGCCAGCAGTGAAGGGGACGACAGGGGGGCTGGCTACACCTTC. Its protein is CASSEGDDRGAGYTF.

V is TRBV7-6 and J is TRBJ2-7, with D tentatively TRBD2 (6 bases). V lost 5 bases and J lost 4, with 9 bases in between. Germline CDR1 and CDR2: SGHVS and FNYEAQ. The CDR3 is 12 amino acids. The CDR3 nucleotides are TGTGCCAGCAGCCCGAGCGGGTACGAGCAGTACTTC. Amino acids: CASSPSGYEQYF.

The V gene is TRBV28, the J gene TRBJ2-1; TRBD2 matches at 11 bases. Unmatched junction bases numbered 14, after V lost 7 bases and J lost 6 bases. The CDR3 has 17 amino acids. CDR1 and CDR2 from the germline V gene are MDHEN and SYDVKM. The CDR3 bases are TGTGCCAGCACAATTAGCGGGAGGGCGAACGGGGGCAATGAGCAGTTCTTC. Protein product: CASTISGRANGGNEQFF.

The chain recombines TRBV5-4 with TRBJ1-5, with D unresolved. V was trimmed by 2 bases and J by 6 bases, leaving 15 bases between them. Germline V gives CDR1 SGHNT, CDR2 YYREEE (reference sequence). This CDR3 comprises 15 residues. CDR3 loop: CASSLDFAGSQPQHF. The CDR3, as DNA: TGTGCCAGCAGCTTAGATTTTGCAGGCAGTCAGCCCCAGCATTTT.

The chain couples TRBV11-3 to TRBJ2-3; 8 bases line up with TRBD2. The CDR3 length is 14 residues. CDR1 and CDR2 from the germline V gene are SGHNT and YENEEA. V trimming: 3 bases; J trimming: 5 bases; junction bases outside the gene matches: 4. CDR3: CASSFGGAGDTQYF. The CDR3 DNA reads TGTGCCAGCAGCTTCGGGGGGGCTGGAGATACGCAGTATTTT.

The chain is built from TRBV7-9 and TRBJ2-1; the D is unclear. V gave up 0 bases and J gave up 0 bases, with 12 bases separating them. This CDR3 has 17 residues. Germline V gene lookup returns CDR1 SEHNR and CDR2 FQNEAQ (reference sequence). The CDR3 is CASSLAETESSYNEQFF. DNA of the CDR3: TGTGCCAGCAGCTTAGCGGAGACCGAGAGCTCCTACAATGAGCAGTTCTTC.

The J gene is TRBJ1-1, the V gene TRBV7-9; D gene uncertain. Looked up from germline, CDR1 is SEHNR and CDR2 is FQNEAQ (reference sequence). Trimming left V 9 bases short and J 1 base short, with 15 bases between. This CDR3 is built from 14 residues. CDR3 sequence: CASSSLDANTEAFF. The DNA for the CDR3 is TGTGCCAGTTCCTCCCTAGATGCGAACACTGAAGCTTTCTTT.

V is TRBV5-4 and J is TRBJ2-7; 9 bases agree with TRBD1. The J segment lost 6 bases and the V segment lost 4 bases, leaving 20 bases of the junction unmatched. CDR3 length: 18 amino acids. CDR1 and CDR2 from the germline V gene are SGHNT and YYREEE (reference sequence). The CDR3 DNA follows: TGTGCCAGCAGCGATGGGCTACTCCGGGACAGGGCTCTAAGCGAGCAGTACTTC. Amino acids: CASSDGLLRDRALSEQYF.

The chain joins TRBV7-9 to TRBJ2-7; the match to TRBD2 covers 8 bases. The junction had 9 bases not matched to a gene; V was cut back by 5 bases and J by 3 bases. Germline lookup yields CDR1 SEHNR and CDR2 FQNEAQ (reference sequence). The CDR3 sequence is 15 residues long. CDR3 sequence: CASSTTGLELYEQYF. The CDR3 DNA follows: TGTGCCAGCAGCACAACGGGACTAGAGCTCTACGAGCAGTACTTC.

The chain employs TRBV28 and TRBJ1-2, with D possibly matching TRBD1 (6 bases). Trimming pared 4 bases from V and 3 bases from J, leaving 15 bases between. Germline V gene sequence: CDR1 MDHEN, CDR2 SYDVKM. CDR3 length: 15 amino acids. The CDR3 DNA reads as TGTGCCAGCAGTTCCTCAGGGGAGGGTGACTATGGCTACACCTTC. It is translated as CASSSSGEGDYGYTF.